This T cell receptor beta chain was observed in a study of blood T cells in healthy people across ages. The CDR3 runs 15 residues. The germline V and J ends were trimmed by 3 bases and 9 bases, with 18 bases remaining between them. Remarks on this clonotype: The antigen remains unidentified.

Study-level results: Higher diversity, along with more naive CD4+ cells, distinguished long-lived donors from aged donors.

A sample-barcoded 5' primer and a J-beta primer mix were used in a second PCR of about 7 to 12 cycles. TCRdb recomputed calls from the 5' RACE reads with MiXCR, one row per CDR3 protein. The table records about 730,000 distinct CDR3 sequences, about 42% of them present only once. The chain employs TRBV12-3 or TRBV12-4 and TRBJ2-1, with D tentatively TRBD1 (5 bases). Sequencing was carried out using blood. This TCR was sampled from a woman aged 55-70 years in good health. CDR3 in amino acids: CASSFSQGLDTEQFF. The CDR3 coding sequence is TGTGCCAGCAGTTTTTCCCAGGGATTGGATACTGAGCAGTTCTTC.